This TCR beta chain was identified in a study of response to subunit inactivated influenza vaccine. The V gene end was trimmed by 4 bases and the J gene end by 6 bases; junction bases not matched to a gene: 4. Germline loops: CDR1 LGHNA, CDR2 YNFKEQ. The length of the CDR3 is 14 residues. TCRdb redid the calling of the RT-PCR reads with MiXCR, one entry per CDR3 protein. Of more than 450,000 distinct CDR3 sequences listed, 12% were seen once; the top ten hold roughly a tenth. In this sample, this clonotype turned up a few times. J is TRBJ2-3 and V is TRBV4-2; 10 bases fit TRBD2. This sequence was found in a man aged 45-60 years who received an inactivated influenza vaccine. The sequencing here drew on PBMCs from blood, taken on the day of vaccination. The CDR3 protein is CASSRSGGLDTQYF. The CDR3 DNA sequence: TGTGCCAGCAGCCGTAGCGGGGGGCTTGATACGCAGTATTTT.